This T cell receptor beta chain was observed in a study of shared clonotypes between healthy human individuals. Overall study: CD4 naive and CD4 memory each took three plates per donor, while CD8 naive took two and CD8 memory one.

General study results and limits: In a few donors, around 5% of naive CD4 clonotypes appeared in common.

To note about this clone: Antigen unknown.

The data were produced by immunoSEQ multiplex PCR, yet TCRdb's version contains in-frame clones alone and is incomplete. Of a few million clones in the sample, approximately 90% are singletons; the top ten hold 0.13% to 0.15%. Germline assignment: CDR1 SGHDT and CDR2 YYEEEE. Germline trimming cut 1 base from V and 5 bases from J; bases unmatched to any gene: 6. CDR3 size: 15 residues. The CD4+ fraction was divided into a CD45RA+ naive subset and a CD45RA-negative memory subset. The source of this sequence is a man between 18 and 35 years old in good health. The J gene is TRBJ2-7, the V gene TRBV5-6; 10 bases agree with TRBD2. Sequenced sample: naive CD4+ T cells sorted from blood. Subset defined: CD45RA+ positively selected. The CDR3 nucleotides are TGTGCCAGCAGCTTGAAGCCTAGCGGGAGAGACGAGCAGTACTTC. Amino acid sequence: CASSLKPSGRDEQYF.